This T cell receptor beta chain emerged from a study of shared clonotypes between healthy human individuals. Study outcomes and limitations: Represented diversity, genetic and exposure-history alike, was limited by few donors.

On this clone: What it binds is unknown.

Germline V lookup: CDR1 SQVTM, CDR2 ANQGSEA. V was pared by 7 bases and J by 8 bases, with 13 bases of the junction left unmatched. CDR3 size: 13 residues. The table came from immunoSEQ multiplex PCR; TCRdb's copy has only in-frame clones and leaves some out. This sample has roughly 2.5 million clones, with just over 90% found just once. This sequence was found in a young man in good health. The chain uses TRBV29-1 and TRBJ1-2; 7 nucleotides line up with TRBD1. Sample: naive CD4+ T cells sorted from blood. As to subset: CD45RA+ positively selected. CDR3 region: CSAGDSQSGGYTF. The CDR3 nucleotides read TGCAGCGCCGGGGACAGCCAATCGGGAGGCTACACCTTC.